This T cell receptor beta chain stems from a study of blood T cell repertoires in COVID-19. Study as a whole: Material from acute and convalescent COVID-19 was sourced from the United States, Italy and Spain.

This clone has just one count. As processed by the authors: Using reference gene primer amplification, nucleated cell counts were estimated. Sequencing was performed with immunoSEQ multiplex PCR; in TCRdb, only in-frame clones are kept and a portion is missing. V and J calls and clone size are as listed in that table; D and trimming were resolved from the DNA. In the table there are over 120,000 clones, more than 75% of which are singletons. Trimming left V 4 bases short and J 0 bases short, with 8 bases between. The length of the CDR3 is 15 residues. CDR1 is SGHKS, CDR2 YYEKEE, per germline (reference sequence).

The sequenced sample was PBMCs or T cells enriched from blood (not recorded which). This clonotype originated in a woman aged 45-65 years who had recovered from COVID-19. The J gene is TRBJ1-6, the V gene TRBV5-5; D uncertain. CDR3 protein: CASSVVSSYNSPLHF. The CDR3 DNA reads as TGTGCCAGCAGCGTAGTGAGCTCCTATAATTCACCCCTCCACTTT.